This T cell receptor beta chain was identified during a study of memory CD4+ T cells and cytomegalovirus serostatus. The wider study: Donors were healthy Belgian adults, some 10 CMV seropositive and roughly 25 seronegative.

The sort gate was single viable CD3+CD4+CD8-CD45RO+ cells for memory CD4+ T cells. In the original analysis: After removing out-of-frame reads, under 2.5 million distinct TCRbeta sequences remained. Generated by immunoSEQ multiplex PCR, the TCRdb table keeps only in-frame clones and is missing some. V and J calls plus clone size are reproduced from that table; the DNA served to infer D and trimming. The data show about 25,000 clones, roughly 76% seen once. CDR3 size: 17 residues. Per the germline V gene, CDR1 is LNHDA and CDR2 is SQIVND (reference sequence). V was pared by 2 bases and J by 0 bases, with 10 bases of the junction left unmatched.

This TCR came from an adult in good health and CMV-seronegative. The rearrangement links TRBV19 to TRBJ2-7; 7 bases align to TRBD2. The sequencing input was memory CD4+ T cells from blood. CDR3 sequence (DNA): TGTGCCAGTAGTATAATTAGATCTAGCGGAAGCTCCTACGAGCAGTACTTC. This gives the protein CASSIIRSSGSSYEQYF.